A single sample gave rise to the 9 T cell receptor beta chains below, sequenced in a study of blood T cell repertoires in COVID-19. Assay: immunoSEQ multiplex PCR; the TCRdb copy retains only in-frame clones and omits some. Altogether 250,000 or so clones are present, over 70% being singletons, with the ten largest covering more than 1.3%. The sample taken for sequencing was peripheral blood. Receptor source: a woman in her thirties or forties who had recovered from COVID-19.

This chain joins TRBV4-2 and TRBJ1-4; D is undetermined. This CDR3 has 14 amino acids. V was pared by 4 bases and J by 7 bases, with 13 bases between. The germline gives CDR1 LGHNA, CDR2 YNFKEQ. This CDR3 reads CASSPSWAVEKLFF. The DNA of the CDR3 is TGTGCCAGCAGCCCCTCTTGGGCAGTTGAAAAACTGTTTTTT.

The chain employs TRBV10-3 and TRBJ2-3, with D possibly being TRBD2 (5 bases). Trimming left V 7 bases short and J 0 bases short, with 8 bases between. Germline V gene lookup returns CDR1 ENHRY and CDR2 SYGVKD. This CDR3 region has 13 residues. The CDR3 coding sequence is TGTGCCATCAATGGCGGGAGCACAGATACGCAGTATTTT. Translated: CAINGGSTDTQYF.

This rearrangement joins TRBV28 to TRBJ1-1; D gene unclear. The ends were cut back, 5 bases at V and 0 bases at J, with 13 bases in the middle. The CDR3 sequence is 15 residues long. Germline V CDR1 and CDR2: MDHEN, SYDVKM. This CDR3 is CASSPAAVLNTEAFF. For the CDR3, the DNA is TGTGCCAGCAGTCCCGCGGCAGTCTTGAACACTGAAGCTTTCTTT.

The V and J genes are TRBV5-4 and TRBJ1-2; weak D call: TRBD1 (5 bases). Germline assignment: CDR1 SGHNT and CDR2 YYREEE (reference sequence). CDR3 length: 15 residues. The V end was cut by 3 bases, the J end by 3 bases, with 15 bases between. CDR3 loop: CASSSTGTDYYGYTF. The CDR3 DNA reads TGTGCCAGCAGCTCTACCGGGACTGACTACTATGGCTACACCTTC.

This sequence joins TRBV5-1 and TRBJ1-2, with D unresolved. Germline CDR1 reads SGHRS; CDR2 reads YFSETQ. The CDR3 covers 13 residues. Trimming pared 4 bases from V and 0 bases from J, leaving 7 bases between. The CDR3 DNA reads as TGCGCCAGCAGCGGTACAGCTAACTATGGCTACACCTTC. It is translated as CASSGTANYGYTF. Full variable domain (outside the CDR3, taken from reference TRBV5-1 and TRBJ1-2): KAGVTQTPRYLIKTRGQQVTLSCSPISGHRSVSWYQQTPGQGLQFLFEYFSETQRNKGNFPGRFSGRQFSNSRSEMNVSTLELGDSALYLCASSGTANYGYTFGSGTRLTVV.

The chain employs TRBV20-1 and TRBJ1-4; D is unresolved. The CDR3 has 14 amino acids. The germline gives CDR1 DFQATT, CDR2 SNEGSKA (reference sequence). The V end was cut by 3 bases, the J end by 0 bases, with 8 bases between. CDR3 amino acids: CSASSLATNEKLFF. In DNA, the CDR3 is TGCAGTGCTAGTTCTCTCGCAACTAATGAAAAACTGTTTTTT.

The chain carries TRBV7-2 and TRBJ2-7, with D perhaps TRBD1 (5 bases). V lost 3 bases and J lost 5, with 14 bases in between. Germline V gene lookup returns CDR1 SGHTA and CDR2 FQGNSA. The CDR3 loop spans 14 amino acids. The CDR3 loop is CASSFRQTLDEQYF. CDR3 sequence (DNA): TGTGCCAGCAGCTTCAGACAGACCCTAGACGAGCAGTACTTC.

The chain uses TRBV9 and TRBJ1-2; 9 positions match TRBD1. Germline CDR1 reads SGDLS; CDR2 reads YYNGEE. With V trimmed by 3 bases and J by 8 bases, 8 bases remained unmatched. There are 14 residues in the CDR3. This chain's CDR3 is CASSAGQGDYGYTF. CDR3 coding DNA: TGTGCCAGCAGCGCGGGACAGGGAGATTACGGCTACACCTTC. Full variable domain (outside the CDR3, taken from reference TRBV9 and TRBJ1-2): DSGVTQTPKHLITATGQRVTLRCSPRSGDLSVYWYQQSLDQGLQFLIQYYNGEERAKGNILERFSAQQFPDLHSELNLSSLELGDSALYFCASSAGQGDYGYTFGSGTRLTVV.

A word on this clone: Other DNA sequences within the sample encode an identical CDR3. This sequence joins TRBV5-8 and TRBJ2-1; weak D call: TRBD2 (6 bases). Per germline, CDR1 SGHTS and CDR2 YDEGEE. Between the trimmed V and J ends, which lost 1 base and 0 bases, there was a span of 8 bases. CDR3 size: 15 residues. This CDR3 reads CASSLRGGSYNEQFF. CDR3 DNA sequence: TGTGCCAGCAGCTTGAGGGGAGGCTCCTACAATGAGCAGTTCTTC. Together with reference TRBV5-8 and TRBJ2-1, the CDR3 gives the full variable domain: EAGVTQSPTHLIKTRGQQATLRCSPISGHTSVYWYQQALGLGLQFLLWYDEGEERNRGNFPPRFSGRQFPNYSSELNVNALELEDSALYLCASSLRGGSYNEQFFGPGTRLTVL.